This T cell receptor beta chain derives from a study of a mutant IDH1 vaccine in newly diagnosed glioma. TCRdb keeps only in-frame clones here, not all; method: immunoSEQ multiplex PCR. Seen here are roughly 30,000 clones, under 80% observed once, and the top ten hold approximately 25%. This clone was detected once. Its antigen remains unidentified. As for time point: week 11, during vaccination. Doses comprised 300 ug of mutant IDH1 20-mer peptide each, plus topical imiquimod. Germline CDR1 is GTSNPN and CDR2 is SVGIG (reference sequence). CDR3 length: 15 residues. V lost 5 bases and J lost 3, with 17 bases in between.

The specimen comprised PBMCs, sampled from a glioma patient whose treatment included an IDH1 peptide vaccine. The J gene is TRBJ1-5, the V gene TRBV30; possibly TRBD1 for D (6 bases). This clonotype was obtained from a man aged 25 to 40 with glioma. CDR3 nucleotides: TGTGCCTGGGGGGGGATGGGACACCTCAATCAGCCCCAGCATTTT. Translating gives CAWGGMGHLNQPQHF.